The 28 T cell receptor beta chains below come from one sample, sequenced in a study of Graves' ophthalmopathy and Graves' hyperthyroidism. Using RNA transcripts, the TCR beta CDR3 regions were amplified. An initial RT-PCR round employing HTBI primers preceded a second-round multiplex PCR. TCRdb reprocessed the multiplex PCR reads with MiXCR, giving one entry per CDR3 protein. Of over a million distinct CDR3 sequences in the sample, 35% to 40% are singletons; the top ten hold approximately 10%. Sample: peripheral blood or thyroid tissue (not recorded which). These receptor sequences come from an adult man with Graves' hyperthyroidism.

This clonotype was detected ten times or more. V and J are TRBV29-1 and TRBJ2-7; D is uncertain. Germline CDR1 SQVTM, CDR2 ANQGSEA. This CDR3 is built from 12 residues. Trimming took off 4 bases at V and 0 bases at J, with 7 bases between the two ends. The CDR3 sequence is CSVAGVSYEQYF. The CDR3 nucleotides read TGCAGCGTTGCTGGGGTCTCCTACGAGCAGTACTTC.

The table lists this clonotype with a few counts. The chain is built from TRBV19 and TRBJ1-6, with a possible D match to TRBD1 (5 bases). Trimming took 7 bases from V and 3 from J, leaving 10 bases between them. Looked up from germline, CDR1 is LNHDA and CDR2 is SQIVND (reference sequence). The CDR3 contains 14 residues. The CDR3 region has the DNA TGTGCCAGTACCATGGGGGACTATAATTCACCCCTCCACTTT. Residues: CASTMGDYNSPLHF.

As regards this clonotype: At one boundary the junction diverges from the germline segment, which might be a read error. The chain combines TRBV7-2 with TRBJ1-4; no clear D gene. Per the germline V gene, CDR1 is SGHTA and CDR2 is FQGNSA. CDR3 length: 17 residues. The CDR3 is CASSQDEPLATNEKLFF. The CDR3 region has the DNA TGCGCCAGCAGCCAAGATGAGCCTCTTGCAACTAATGAAAAACTGTTTTTT. The complete variable domain, with remaining parts taken from reference TRBV7-2 and TRBJ1-4, reads GAGVSQSPSNKVTEKGKDVELRCDPISGHTALYWYRQSLGQGLEFLIYFQGNSAPDKSGLPSDRFSAERTGGSVSTLTIQRTQQEDSAVYLCASSQDEPLATNEKLFFGSGTQLSVL.

This chain links TRBV6-2 or TRBV6-3 with TRBJ2-5; TRBD1 matches at 9 bases. Germline trimming cut 6 bases from V and 5 bases from J; bases unmatched to any gene: 7. This CDR3 contains 14 residues. The germline V gene has CDR1 MNHEY and CDR2 SVGEGT. As DNA, the CDR3 is TGTGCCAGCAGACCACAGGGGGCTGATGAGACCCAGTACTTC. Protein sequence: CASRPQGADETQYF.

This clonotype was counted a few times. The rearrangement links TRBV15 to TRBJ2-5, with D possibly TRBD1 on 5 matching bases. The CDR3 is made up of 15 amino acids. The germline V gene has CDR1 LNHNV and CDR2 YYDKDF (reference sequence). Trimming removed 0 bases from V and 3 bases from J, with 11 bases in between. The CDR3 reads CATSRDRAREETQYF. CDR3 in DNA: TGTGCCACCAGCAGAGATCGCGCCAGGGAAGAGACCCAGTACTTC.

This clonotype has just a few counts. This chain links TRBV15 with TRBJ2-7; 9 nucleotides agree with TRBD1. The germline V gene has CDR1 LNHNV and CDR2 YYDKDF (reference sequence). The CDR3 is 14 residues long. V trimming: 3 bases; J trimming: 4 bases; junction bases outside the gene matches: 4. CDR3 in amino acids: CATSSRDRVYEQYF. The CDR3 coding sequence is TGTGCCACCAGCAGCCGGGACAGGGTGTACGAGCAGTACTTC.

This clonotype was detected ten times or more. The V call is TRBV2, the J call TRBJ1-5; 7 bases fit TRBD1. The CDR3 contains 15 residues. Trimming removed 6 bases from V and 3 bases from J; junction bases left unmatched: 8. From germline, CDR1 is SNHLY and CDR2 FYNNEI. The CDR3 here is CASSGKTGPNQPQHF. The CDR3 DNA reads TGTGCCAGCAGCGGTAAGACAGGGCCCAATCAGCCCCAGCATTTT.

In its sample, this clonotype was seen many times. A read error may account for a junction end that differs from germline. The J gene is TRBJ2-2, the V gene TRBV19; D might be TRBD1 (5 bases). The length of the CDR3 is 14 residues. Germline V gene sequence: CDR1 LNHDA, CDR2 SQIVND (reference sequence). CDR3 sequence (DNA): TGTGCCAGCAGTACCCAGGGGAACACCGGGGAGCTGTTTTTT. It encodes CASSTQGNTGELFF.

The rearrangement joins TRBV6-5 to TRBJ1-4; TRBD1 might be the D (5 bases). The CDR3 loop spans 15 amino acids. Per the germline V gene, CDR1 is MNHEY and CDR2 is SVGAGI. The V and J ends lost 3 bases and 7 bases respectively, with 15 bases between them. The chain's CDR3 is CASSYTQGWSEKLFF. CDR3 coding DNA: TGTGCCAGCAGTTATACCCAGGGCTGGAGTGAAAAACTGTTTTTT.

Only a few counts were recorded for this clonotype. The chain has TRBV2 and TRBJ2-7; D is possibly TRBD1 (5 bases). The CDR3 is made up of 12 amino acids. Deletions cut 6 bases from V and 7 bases from J, with 13 bases between. Germline V gives CDR1 SNHLY, CDR2 FYNNEI. In DNA, the CDR3 is TGTGCCAGCAGCCGGAACAGGTTGGAGCAGTACTTC. Translated: CASSRNRLEQYF. Supplemented by reference TRBV2 and TRBJ2-7, the full variable domain reads EPEVTQTPSHQVTQMGQEVILRCVPISNHLYFYWYRQILGQKVEFLVSFYNNEISEKSEIFDDQFSVERPDGSNFTLKIRSTKLEDSAMYFCASSRNRLEQYFGPGTRLTVT.

The V gene is TRBV9, the J gene TRBJ2-7, with TRBD2 matching over 14 bases. J gave up 3 bases and V 0 bases, and 2 bases lay outside the gene matches. CDR3 length: 16 residues. Germline loops: CDR1 SGDLS, CDR2 YYNGEE. CDR3 loop: CASSVGTSGGYYEQYF. The DNA of the CDR3 is TGTGCCAGCAGCGTAGGGACTAGCGGGGGGTACTACGAGCAGTACTTC.

As to this clonotype: A read error is possible here, since a much larger clone lies one base away. The conserved phenylalanine or tryptophan is not found at the CDR3 terminus, so this likely reflects a read error. This rearrangement joins TRBV12-3 or TRBV12-4 to TRBJ1-1, with D unresolved. V lost 6 bases, J lost 2 bases, and 10 bases lay in between. This CDR3 region has 13 residues. Written as DNA, the CDR3 is TGTGCCAGCAGCGTTCGGGGTAACACTGAAGCTTTCCTT. It codes for CASSVRGNTEAFL.

V gene TRBV12-3 or TRBV12-4 combines with J gene TRBJ1-5; TRBD1 is a possible D gene (6 bases). The CDR3 has 15 amino acids. V lost 7 bases, J lost 3 bases, and 16 bases lay in between. CDR3 nucleotides: TGTGCCAGCAAACCCACACCGGGGGCCAATCAGCCCCAGCATTTT. This gives the protein CASKPTPGANQPQHF.

This clonotype was found many times. The chain links TRBV6-2 or TRBV6-3 to TRBJ2-5; possibly TRBD1 or TRBD2 for D (5 bases each). The germline V gene encodes CDR1 MNHEY and CDR2 SVGEGT. V lost 8 bases and J 2 bases, leaving 15 bases between the germline ends. The CDR3 length is 14 residues. This chain's CDR3 is CASHLGAKQETQYF. The CDR3 nucleotides are TGTGCCAGCCACCTCGGGGCAAAACAAGAGACCCAGTACTTC.

This clonotype was seen a handful of times. V gene TRBV2 combines with J gene TRBJ1-4, with 8 bases identical to TRBD1. The CDR3 is 15 residues long. CDR1 is SNHLY and CDR2 is FYNNEI in the germline V gene. Unmatched junction bases numbered 12, after V lost 8 bases and J lost 7 bases. The CDR3 DNA reads as TGTGCCAGCGGCCAGACAGGGGTAATTGGTGAAAAACTGTTTTTT. Translating gives CASGQTGVIGEKLFF.

This sequence joins TRBV6-6 and TRBJ1-4; D is unclear. V was shortened by 6 bases and J by 8 bases, with 13 bases between the two germline ends. This CDR3 contains 13 residues. CDR1 MNHNY and CDR2 SVGAGI come from the germline V gene (reference sequence). CDR3 nucleotides: TGTGCCAGCAGCGAGACCCGCGGGGAAAAACTGTTTTTT. Its protein is CASSETRGEKLFF.

This clonotype appeared many times. V gene TRBV20-1 combines with J gene TRBJ2-7, with a possible D match to TRBD1 (6 bases). V shed 6 bases and J shed 2 bases, with 14 bases lying between them. Germline assignment: CDR1 DFQATT and CDR2 SNEGSKA (reference sequence). This CDR3 has 13 amino acids. The CDR3 bases are TGCAGTGCCGAAAAGGACAGTCCCTACGAGCAGTACTTC. Residues: CSAEKDSPYEQYF.

The chain recombines TRBV11-2 with TRBJ2-5; 10 positions match TRBD2. The V gene end was trimmed by 5 bases and the J gene end by 5 bases; junction bases not matched to a gene: 11. Looked up from germline, CDR1 is SGHAT and CDR2 is FQNNGV. The CDR3 runs to 16 residues. The CDR3 protein is CASSQESAGGGETQYF. As DNA, the CDR3 is TGTGCCAGCAGCCAAGAGTCAGCGGGAGGGGGGGAGACCCAGTACTTC.

The chain combines TRBV6-5 with TRBJ2-7; 8 bases map to TRBD2. Germline V lookup: CDR1 MNHEY, CDR2 SVGAGI. J lost 2 bases, V lost 6 bases, and 3 bases had no gene match. This CDR3 is built from 13 residues. The CDR3 region has the DNA TGTGCCAGCAGGCGGGAGGAACCCTACGAGCAGTACTTC. Its translation: CASRREEPYEQYF.

This clonotype was observed a few times. The J gene is TRBJ1-1, the V gene TRBV12-3 or TRBV12-4; D remains ambiguous. V lost 3 bases and J lost 4, with 12 bases in between. The CDR3 runs to 14 residues. The CDR3 is CASSFGEEGTEAFF. In DNA form, the CDR3 reads TGTGCCAGCAGTTTTGGCGAGGAGGGCACTGAAGCTTTCTTT.

The table lists this clonotype with many counts. The chain combines TRBV20-1 with TRBJ1-6; D is unclear. CDR1 is DFQATT and CDR2 is SNEGSKA in the germline V gene (reference sequence). V was cut by 1 base and J by 0 bases, with 13 bases left in between. This CDR3 is built from 17 residues. This CDR3 is CSARGHSPSSYNSPLHF. CDR3 coding DNA: TGCAGTGCTAGAGGTCACAGCCCCAGCTCCTATAATTCACCCCTCCACTTT.

The V gene is TRBV10-3, the J gene TRBJ1-2; tentatively, D is TRBD1 (5 bases). The CDR3 is made up of 17 amino acids. V gave up 10 bases and J gave up 4 bases, with 28 bases separating them. Per germline, CDR1 ENHRY and CDR2 SYGVKD. The chain's CDR3 is CARSLRDGDPRGYGYTF. CDR3 DNA sequence: TGTGCCAGGAGTTTACGGGATGGGGACCCACGCGGCTATGGCTACACCTTC.

The V call is TRBV10-3, the J call TRBJ2-5; maybe TRBD2 (6 bases). Germline values: CDR1 ENHRY, CDR2 SYGVKD. There are 15 residues in the CDR3. Trimming shortened V by 3 bases and J by 1 base, and 12 bases separated the two germline ends. CDR3 in amino acids: CAISENPGSQETQYF. The CDR3 DNA reads TGTGCCATCAGTGAAAACCCCGGGAGCCAAGAGACCCAGTACTTC.

There are a few counts of this clonotype. The V gene is TRBV27, the J gene TRBJ1-2; the match to TRBD1 covers 7 bases. Germline V gene lookup returns CDR1 MNHEY and CDR2 SMNVEV (reference sequence). The V segment lost 9 bases and the J segment 3 bases; nucleotides outside the gene matches: 13. The CDR3 totals 15 residues. CDR3 nucleotides: TGTGCCAGACACCGCTGGCGACAGGGTCACTATGGCTACACCTTC. It is translated as CARHRWRQGHYGYTF.

The chain joins TRBV25-1 to TRBJ1-6; tentatively, D is TRBD1 (6 bases). Trimming removed 11 bases from V and 4 bases from J, with 15 bases in between. Germline-derived CDR1 and CDR2 are MGHDK and SYGVNS. The CDR3 runs to 14 residues. The CDR3, as DNA: TGTGCCCGACAGGCGCAGGGTTATAATTCACCCCTCCACTTT. Encoded protein: CARQAQGYNSPLHF.

In its sample, this clonotype was seen many times. V usage is TRBV7-8 and J usage is TRBJ1-4, with 9 nucleotides matching TRBD1. The CDR3 runs to 15 residues. Per the germline V gene, CDR1 is SGHVS and CDR2 is FQNEAQ. V was clipped by 5 bases and J by 3 bases; unmatched bases: 4. CDR3 nucleotides: TGTGCCAGCAGCACCACAGGGGGCCCTAATGAAAAACTGTTTTTT. Residues: CASSTTGGPNEKLFF. The whole variable domain, remainder taken from reference TRBV7-8 and TRBJ1-4, is GAGVSQSPRYKVAKRGQDVALRCDPISGHVSLFWYQQALGQGPEFLTYFQNEAQLDKSGLPSDRFFAERPEGSVSTLKIQRTQQEDSAVYLCASSTTGGPNEKLFFGSGTQLSVL.

This clonotype showed up just a few times. This could be a read error, since a much larger clone is one nucleotide away. The chain links TRBV10-3 to TRBJ1-4; the D gene is possibly TRBD1 (5 bases). The CDR3 extends over 14 amino acids. CDR1 ENHRY and CDR2 SYGVKD come from the germline V gene. CDR3 sequence reads: CATSESRGWQKLFF. As DNA, the CDR3 is TGTGCCACCAGTGAGTCTCGGGGGTGGCAGAAACTGTTTTTT.

This clonotype was counted a few times. With a much larger clone just one base away, this may be a read error. V usage is TRBV7-9 and J usage is TRBJ2-7; 8 bases align to TRBD1. Germline V gene sequence: CDR1 SEHNR, CDR2 FQNEAQ (reference sequence). The V gene end was trimmed by 5 bases and the J gene end by 0 bases; junction bases not matched to a gene: 9. CDR3 size: 16 residues. In DNA form, the CDR3 reads TGTGCCAGCAGCCCCACATGGACAGGGTACTCCTACGAGCAGTACTTC. This translates into CASSPTWTGYSYEQYF.